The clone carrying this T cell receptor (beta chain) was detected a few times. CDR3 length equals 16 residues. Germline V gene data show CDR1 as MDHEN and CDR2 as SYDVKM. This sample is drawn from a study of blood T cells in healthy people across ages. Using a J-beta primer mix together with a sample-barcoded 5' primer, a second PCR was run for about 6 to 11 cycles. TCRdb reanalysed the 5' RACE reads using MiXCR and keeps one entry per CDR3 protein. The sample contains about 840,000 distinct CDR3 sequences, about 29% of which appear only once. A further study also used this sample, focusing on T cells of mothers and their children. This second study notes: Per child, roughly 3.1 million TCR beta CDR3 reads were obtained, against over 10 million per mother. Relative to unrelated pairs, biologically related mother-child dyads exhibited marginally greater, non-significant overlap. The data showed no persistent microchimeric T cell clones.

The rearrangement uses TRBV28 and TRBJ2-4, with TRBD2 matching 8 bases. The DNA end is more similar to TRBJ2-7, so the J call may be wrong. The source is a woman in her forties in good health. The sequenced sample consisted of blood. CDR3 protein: CASSLGGGISVYEQYF. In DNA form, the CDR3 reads TGTGCCAGCAGTTTAGGCGGGGGGATCTCAGTCTACGAGCAGTACTTC.